Shown below are 27 T cell receptor beta chains from a single sample sequenced in a study of cytomegalovirus exposure and HLA in healthy donors. TCRdb's copy holds only in-frame clones and misses some; the assay was immunoSEQ multiplex PCR. The sample lists approximately 180,000 clones, approximately 86% occurring once. The sequencing input was PBMCs. These receptors came from a man between 18 and 35 years old in good health and CMV-seropositive.

V gene TRBV6-1 combines with J gene TRBJ2-3, with 9 bases lining up with TRBD2. There are 14 residues in the CDR3. Germline assignment: CDR1 MNHNS and CDR2 SASEGT. V gave up 10 bases and J gave up 5 bases; unmatched junction bases: 10. CDR3 sequence (DNA): TGTGCCACCATTTGGACTAGCGTTAGAGATACGCAGTATTTT. Translated: CATIWTSVRDTQYF.

This rearrangement joins TRBV4-1 to TRBJ1-3; weak D call: TRBD1 (6 bases). The germline V and J ends were trimmed by 1 base and 5 bases, with 12 bases remaining between them. Germline V gene lookup returns CDR1 MGHRA and CDR2 YSYEKL. The CDR3 spans 15 residues. The CDR3: CASSQVTGYRNTIYF. In DNA, the CDR3 is TGCGCCAGCAGCCAAGTAACAGGGTATAGAAACACCATATATTTT.

This sequence joins TRBV7-2 and TRBJ1-1, with a weak D call TRBD1 (6 bases). The V gene's germline CDR1 is SGHTA and CDR2 FQGNSA. V dropped 3 bases and J dropped 5 bases, with 10 bases sitting between them. CDR3 length: 13 amino acids. Here the CDR3 reads CASSLRGWTEAFF. DNA of the CDR3: TGTGCCAGCAGCTTGAGGGGGTGGACTGAAGCTTTCTTT.

The chain has TRBV7-6 and TRBJ2-7, with a possible D match to TRBD2 (6 bases). This CDR3 is 14 amino acids long. Trimming left V 5 bases short and J 0 bases short, with 11 bases between. Germline CDR1 reads SGHVS; CDR2 reads FNYEAQ. CDR3 protein: CASSVSGLSYEQYF. The CDR3 nucleotides read TGTGCCAGCAGCGTTAGCGGACTCTCCTACGAGCAGTACTTC.

This clone was observed once. The chain carries TRBV6-5 and TRBJ2-7; 10 nucleotides match TRBD1. The CDR3 covers 15 residues. The germline gives CDR1 MNHEY, CDR2 SVGAGI. The J segment lost 5 bases and the V segment lost 6 bases, leaving 10 bases of the junction unmatched. The CDR3: CASRDRQGAIDEQYF. The CDR3 nucleotides read TGTGCCAGCAGAGACCGACAGGGGGCCATTGACGAGCAGTACTTC.

This chain uses TRBV7-2 with TRBJ1-3; 7 bases map to TRBD1. The junction had 5 bases not matched to a gene; V was cut back by 5 bases and J by 4 bases. In germline, CDR1 is SGHTA, CDR2 FQGNSA. The CDR3 spans 14 residues. The DNA of the CDR3 is TGTGCCAGCAGCAAAGACAGGGTGGGAAACACCATATATTTT. Its protein product is CASSKDRVGNTIYF.

V and J are TRBV4-1 and TRBJ2-2; D unresolved. CDR3 size: 17 residues. Germline CDR1 is MGHRA and CDR2 is YSYEKL. Trimming shortened V by 0 bases and J by 6 bases, and 17 bases separated the two germline ends. The CDR3 nucleotides are TGCGCCAGCAGCCAAGATAGGTTTTTCAGAGGCCCCGGGGAGCTGTTTTTT. This encodes CASSQDRFFRGPGELFF.

This chain joins TRBV4-1 and TRBJ2-1; D uncertain. Trimming shortened V by 0 bases and J by 12 bases, and 9 bases separated the two germline ends. The CDR3 totals 12 residues. Germline V gene data show CDR1 as MGHRA and CDR2 as YSYEKL. CDR3 coding DNA: TGCGCCAGCAGCCAAGATAGGAGAAGGCAGTTCTTC. Residues: CASSQDRRRQFF.

This clone came up once. The chain is built from TRBV7-6 and TRBJ2-2; D perhaps matches TRBD1 (5 bases). The CDR3 length is 14 residues. Germline V lookup: CDR1 SGHVS, CDR2 FNYEAQ. V was shortened by 3 bases and J by 4 bases, with 9 bases between the two germline ends. CDR3 amino acids: CASSLVGATGELFF. CDR3 coding DNA: TGTGCCAGCAGCTTGGTAGGGGCCACCGGGGAGCTGTTTTTT.

The V gene is TRBV9, the J gene TRBJ1-4, with 7 bases aligning to TRBD1. Germline V gene lookup returns CDR1 SGDLS and CDR2 YYNGEE. V shed 3 bases, J shed 5 bases, and the junction held 4 bases outside the gene matches. The CDR3 is 14 amino acids. The CDR3 DNA follows: TGTGCCAGCAGCGCCCCAGGGGGGAATGAAAAACTGTTTTTT. This sequence encodes CASSAPGGNEKLFF.

This chain uses TRBV9 with TRBJ2-1; 10 bases match TRBD2. This CDR3 has 14 residues. Germline V CDR1 and CDR2: SGDLS, YYNGEE. J lost 6 bases, V lost 4 bases, and 4 bases had no gene match. The CDR3 DNA follows: TGTGCCAGCAGCTTCGGACTAGCGGTCAATGAGCAGTTCTTC. It translates to CASSFGLAVNEQFF.

There are a few counts of this clone. CDR3 region: CASSPGGFFYNEQFF. The CDR3 bases are TGTGCCAGCAGCCCCGGGGGATTCTTCTACAATGAGCAGTTCTTC. The chain combines TRBV6-5 with TRBJ2-1; weak D call: TRBD2 (6 bases). This CDR3 contains 15 residues. V was cut by 6 bases and J by 3 bases, with 15 bases left in between. The V gene's germline CDR1 is MNHEY and CDR2 SVGAGI.

The rearrangement links TRBV6-1 to TRBJ2-1; 13 nucleotides agree with TRBD2. The junction had 17 bases not matched to a gene; V was cut back by 1 base and J by 8 bases. Germline lookup yields CDR1 MNHNS and CDR2 SASEGT. CDR3 size: 20 residues. DNA for the CDR3: TGTGCCAGCAGTGAAGATTTCGTTACTAGCGGGAGGGCGCTCGGGGATGAGCAGTTCTTC. Its translation: CASSEDFVTSGRALGDEQFF.

V is TRBV9 and J is TRBJ2-3; TRBD1 is a possible D gene (5 bases). V shed 7 bases and J shed 6 bases, with 15 bases lying between them. Per germline, CDR1 SGDLS and CDR2 YYNGEE. The CDR3 loop spans 13 amino acids. CDR3 amino acids: CASSAWGADTQYF. The CDR3 nucleotides read TGTGCCAGCTCCGCGTGGGGCGCGGATACGCAGTATTTT.

The rearrangement uses TRBV27 and TRBJ2-1; TRBD2 matches 7 bases. Germline V gene lookup returns CDR1 MNHEY and CDR2 SMNVEV (reference sequence). The trim removed 3 bases at V and 10 bases at J, leaving 3 bases unmatched. This CDR3 is built from 12 residues. CDR3 loop: CASSFQGLEQFF. The CDR3 DNA reads TGTGCCAGCAGTTTTCAGGGACTAGAGCAGTTCTTC.

The V gene is TRBV18, the J gene TRBJ1-5, with D unresolved. Between the trimmed V and J ends, which lost 6 bases and 7 bases, there was a span of 19 bases. This CDR3 has 15 residues. Germline V CDR1 and CDR2: KGHSH, LQKENI. The DNA for the CDR3 is TGTGCCAGCTCTCCTCAGGCGGGCTTGGGGCAGCCCCAGCATTTT. It yields the protein CASSPQAGLGQPQHF.

This clone has a handful of counts. This chain joins TRBV30 and TRBJ1-6, with D perhaps TRBD1 (5 bases). Germline V lookup: CDR1 GTSNPN, CDR2 SVGIG (reference sequence). This CDR3 is 11 amino acids long. CDR3 DNA: TGTGCTGTCGCCTTCGGGGGACCCCTCCACTTT. Its translation is CAVAFGGPLHF.

V and J are TRBV25-1 and TRBJ1-1; 8 nucleotides match TRBD1. Germline-derived CDR1 and CDR2 are MGHDK and SYGVNS. The J segment lost 2 bases and the V segment lost 0 bases, leaving 8 bases of the junction unmatched. The CDR3 spans 17 residues. CDR3 bases: TGTGCCAGCAGTGAATACGGCGACAGGGGATTAAACACTGAAGCTTTCTTT. It encodes CASSEYGDRGLNTEAFF.

V usage is TRBV2 and J usage is TRBJ2-1, with a weak D call TRBD2 (6 bases). The CDR3 loop spans 15 amino acids. Trimming cost V 1 base and J 8 bases, with 15 bases left between them. Germline loops: CDR1 SNHLY, CDR2 FYNNEI. The DNA of the CDR3 is TGTGCCAGCAGTGAAGTTGGGACTGCAGGCCATGAGCAGTTCTTC. This translates into CASSEVGTAGHEQFF. Full variable domain (outside the CDR3, taken from reference TRBV2 and TRBJ2-1): EPEVTQTPSHQVTQMGQEVILRCVPISNHLYFYWYRQILGQKVEFLVSFYNNEISEKSEIFDDQFSVERPDGSNFTLKIRSTKLEDSAMYFCASSEVGTAGHEQFFGPGTRLTVL.

This clone was seen a single time. The genes are TRBV13 and TRBJ1-2; TRBD1 might be the D (6 bases). Per the germline V gene, CDR1 is PRHDT and CDR2 is FYEKMQ (reference sequence). CDR3 length: 14 amino acids. V lost 3 bases to trimming and J lost 6 bases, with 14 bases between them. The CDR3 DNA reads TGTGCCAGCAGCTTCGGGGCGGGGGCGAATGGCTACACCTTC. Translation gives CASSFGAGANGYTF. The full variable domain, rest sourced from reference TRBV13 and TRBJ1-2, is AAGVIQSPRHLIKEKRETATLKCYPIPRHDTVYWYQQGPGQDPQFLISFYEKMQSDKGSIPDRFSAQQFSDYHSELNMSSLELGDSALYFCASSFGAGANGYTFGSGTRLTVV.

V gene TRBV11-2 combines with J gene TRBJ1-3; D is unclear. The CDR3 extends over 13 amino acids. Germline loops: CDR1 SGHAT, CDR2 FQNNGV. Trimming took 3 bases from V and 4 from J, leaving 7 bases between them. The CDR3 DNA is TGTGCCAGCAGCTTTGGGAGGGGAAACACCATATATTTT. Protein: CASSFGRGNTIYF.

The CDR3 DNA follows: TGTGCCAGTTCGTTGGAAGGGAGGTCTGGGGCCAACGTCCTGACTTTC. It translates to CASSLEGRSGANVLTF. This sequence joins TRBV19 and TRBJ2-6; tentatively, D is TRBD2 (6 bases). Germline assignment: CDR1 LNHDA and CDR2 SQIVND (reference sequence). The CDR3 has 16 amino acids. V shed 8 bases and J shed 1 base, with 15 bases lying between them.

J is TRBJ1-5 and V is TRBV7-9; possible D gene TRBD1, 5 bases. The CDR3 extends over 13 amino acids. Trimming left V 11 bases short and J 6 bases short, with 17 bases between. CDR1 and CDR2 from the germline V gene are SEHNR and FQNEAQ (reference sequence). This CDR3 is CAGQTGVGQPQHF. CDR3 DNA sequence: TGTGCCGGCCAGACGGGGGTCGGTCAGCCCCAGCATTTT.

The chain joins TRBV5-4 to TRBJ2-7; D perhaps matches TRBD1 (5 bases). With 0 bases removed from V and 2 bases from J, the gap between germline ends came to 6 bases. Per germline, CDR1 SGHNT and CDR2 YYREEE (reference sequence). CDR3 length: 13 residues. CDR3 residues: CASSLEGAYEQYF. The CDR3 region has the DNA TGTGCCAGCAGCTTGGAAGGGGCCTACGAGCAGTACTTC.

This chain uses TRBV7-8 with TRBJ1-2, with TRBD1 matching 11 bases. The germline gives CDR1 SGHVS, CDR2 FQNEAQ. J was trimmed by 13 bases and V by 4 bases; bases with no gene match: 14. The length of the CDR3 is 15 residues. CDR3 protein: CASSSIVGTGGSPTF. The DNA of the CDR3 is TGTGCCAGCAGCTCTATTGTCGGGACAGGGGGATCGCCCACCTTC.

The chain links TRBV28 to TRBJ2-7; a possible D gene is TRBD2 (6 bases). Germline V CDR1 and CDR2: MDHEN, SYDVKM. The CDR3 extends over 12 amino acids. The V gene lost 7 bases and the J gene lost 3 bases, with 10 bases spanning the gap. CDR3: CASTKDYYEQYF. In DNA, the CDR3 is TGTGCCAGCACCAAGGACTACTACGAGCAGTACTTC.

The V gene is TRBV7-9, the J gene TRBJ2-1; 9 bases map to TRBD1. V dropped 5 bases and J dropped 5; count of bases not matched to a gene: 7. Per the germline V gene, CDR1 is SEHNR and CDR2 is FQNEAQ (reference sequence). This CDR3 has 15 amino acids. The CDR3 DNA is TGTGCCAGCAGCCCGTGGGACAGGGTAGACAATGAGCAGTTCTTC. Residues: CASSPWDRVDNEQFF.